This T cell receptor beta chain appears in the sequencing data of a study of blood T cell repertoires in COVID-19. The wider study: From T cells, B-cell-depleted T cells, or PBMCs came the material, which was cDNA or gDNA.

The V gene lost 8 bases and the J gene lost 2 bases, with 6 bases spanning the gap. CDR1 is MDHEN, CDR2 SYDVKM, per germline. This CDR3 has 11 residues. The repertoire was sequenced with immunoSEQ multiplex PCR; TCRdb's copy has only in-frame clones and lacks some. Found here are about 45,000 clones, about 90% of them singletons; the top ten hold 12%. Sequencing input: peripheral blood. The sequence derives from a human donor in a cohort sampled during active COVID-19. V usage is TRBV28 and J usage is TRBJ1-2; D remains unclear. The CDR3 spells CASSGNYGYTF. The CDR3 DNA follows: TGTGCCAGCTCGGGAAACTATGGCTACACCTTC.